This T cell receptor (beta chain) was sequenced in a study of cytomegalovirus exposure and HLA in healthy donors. PCR used 60 Vbeta primers and 13 Jbeta primers. The table came from immunoSEQ multiplex PCR; TCRdb's copy has only in-frame clones and leaves some out. The sample holds about 130,000 clones, roughly 80% seen once. This clone was recorded a few times. V was pared by 8 bases and J by 11 bases, with 20 bases of the junction left unmatched. Germline V lookup: CDR1 ENHRY, CDR2 SYGVKD. The CDR3 runs 16 residues. The rearrangement joins TRBV10-3 to TRBJ2-4, with 8 bases fitting TRBD2. Sequencing was performed on PBMCs. The TCR comes from a woman in her 50s in good health and CMV-seronegative. The CDR3 here is CAISSGPSAGEYVQYF. The CDR3 DNA reads as TGTGCCATCTCCTCAGGCCCCTCAGCGGGAGAATACGTTCAGTACTTC.